A selection of T cell receptor beta chains follows, all from one sample in a study of cytomegalovirus exposure and HLA in healthy donors. The data were produced by immunoSEQ multiplex PCR, yet TCRdb's version contains in-frame clones alone and is incomplete. The sample includes about 250,000 clones, around 80% of them seen just once. Sequencing used PBMCs. The receptors here all came from a boy under 18 in good health and CMV-seronegative. The CDR3 runs from the conserved cysteine through the conserved F or W. The D gene is left open where the match is weak. Size is stated for part of the rows, as once, few or many counts, or as a class when the clone is expanded.

.	TRBD1	TRBV6-1	TRBJ1-2	TGTGCCAGCAGCGCACAGGGGCATTCTGGCTACACCTTC	CASSAQGHSGYTF
.	.	TRBV11-2	TRBJ2-7	TGTGCCAGCAGCTTAGAGACTATCTTAGACGGCTACGAGCAGTACTTC	CASSLETILDGYEQYF
few	.	TRBV6-5	TRBJ1-2	TGTGCCAGCGCCGTGCGCAGGGCCTATGGCTACACCTTC	CASAVRRAYGYTF
.	.	TRBV21-1	TRBJ1-2	TGTGCCAGCAGCAAAGAGGAAGGAAAGGGGGAGGGATATGGCTACACCTTC	CASSKEEGKGEGYGYTF
.	.	TRBV5-4	TRBJ2-3	TGTGCCAGCACCCCGACAGGGAGGCCAGATACGCAGTATTTT	CASTPTGRPDTQYF
.	.	TRBV7-8	TRBJ1-2	TGTGCCAGCAGCTTAACGCCAGGGGCATTCGGCTACACCTTC	CASSLTPGAFGYTF
many	TRBD2	TRBV10-3	TRBJ2-2	TGTGCCATTGCACCCGGGGCGGGAGAGTACACCGGGGAGCTGTTTTTT	CAIAPGAGEYTGELFF
.	.	TRBV11-3	TRBJ2-7	TGTGCCAGCAGCCGCCGGGCCTACGAGCAGTACTTC	CASSRRAYEQYF
.	.	TRBV5-1	TRBJ2-1	TGCGCCAGCAGCTTGAGGATTTCTAGCTCCTACAATGAGCAGTTCTTC	CASSLRISSSYNEQFF
.	.	TRBV27	TRBJ2-7	TGTGCCAGCAGTTTTCTGGGGGGGCGGATCGAGCAGTACTTC	CASSFLGGRIEQYF
.	.	TRBV27	TRBJ1-1	TGTGCCAGCAGGCCTCCTCGGAGGGAAACTGAAGCTTTCTTT	CASRPPRRETEAFF
.	.	TRBV7-9	TRBJ2-7	TGTGCCAGCAGCTTAGATCACCGTAGCTCCTACGAGCAGTACTTC	CASSLDHRSSYEQYF
.	TRBD2	TRBV5-1	TRBJ2-2	TGCGCCAGCAGCTTGGGTACGGGGGGCACCGGGGAGCTGTTTTTT	CASSLGTGGTGELFF
.	.	TRBV30	TRBJ1-1	TGTGCCTGGAGTGTATTTATATCGGGTTATGCTTTCTTT	CAWSVFISGYAFF
.	TRBD1	TRBV4-1	TRBJ1-2	TGCGCCAGCAGCCAAGCTGGGACAGGGGGGGGCTACACCTTC	CASSQAGTGGGYTF
.	.	TRBV25-1	TRBJ2-3	TGTGCCAGTAGTTCCGGGACTTACGCAGATACGCAGTATTTT	CASSSGTYADTQYF
once	TRBD2	TRBV27	TRBJ2-7	TGTGCCAGCGTCCCCCCCGGACTAGTTCCCTACGAGCAGTACTTC	CASVPPGLVPYEQYF
.	TRBD1	TRBV4-1	TRBJ1-3	TGCGCCAGCAGCCAGCCCTACAGGGGTAGGTCGGACACCATATATTTT	CASSQPYRGRSDTIYF
.	TRBD2	TRBV15	TRBJ2-7	TGTGCCACCAAGCTGAGAGTAGCGGGAGTCGAGCAGTACTTC	CATKLRVAGVEQYF
.	TRBD2	TRBV2	TRBJ2-7	TGTGCCAGCAGTGACGGGCGGGGGGGCTACGAGCAGTACTTC	CASSDGRGGYEQYF
.	.	TRBV6-5	TRBJ2-7	TGTGCCAGCATTCCCACGGGGGACCCGGGGTGGGAGCAGTACTTC	CASIPTGDPGWEQYF
.	TRBD2	TRBV11-3	TRBJ2-7	TGTGCCAGCAGCTTCTACCGGGACTACCCCTACGAGCAGTACTTC	CASSFYRDYPYEQYF
few	.	TRBV10-1	TRBJ2-3	TGCGCCAGCAGTGTAGCAGATACGCAGTATTTT	CASSVADTQYF
.	TRBD2	TRBV9	TRBJ2-1	TGTGCCAGCAGCGTAGGGCCTAGCGGGAGTGCCTACAATGAGCAGTTCTTC	CASSVGPSGSAYNEQFF
.	.	TRBV7-9	TRBJ1-2	TGTGCCAGCAGCCGCGAGTCGCCGTCGGGCTACACCTTC	CASSRESPSGYTF
.	TRBD1	TRBV5-1	TRBJ1-1	TGCGCCAGCAGCTTGGACGGGACAGGGGGCCCCACTGAAGCTTTCTTT	CASSLDGTGGPTEAFF
.	.	TRBV19	TRBJ1-2	TGTGCCAGTAGTATAGAGCGTGAGACAGTCGACTATGGCTACACCTTC	CASSIERETVDYGYTF
few	TRBD1	TRBV2	TRBJ2-5	TGTGCCAGCAGGGAAACAGGGGGCAAGGAGACCCAGTACTTC	CASRETGGKETQYF
.	.	TRBV2	TRBJ1-4	TGTGCCAGCCAGCAGGGGTATACTAATGAAAAACTGTTTTTT	CASQQGYTNEKLFF
few	.	TRBV15	TRBJ2-7	TGTGCCACCAGCAGAGATGTCGGACAGCGTTGGTTGCAGGACGAGCAGTACTTC	CATSRDVGQRWLQDEQYF
once	TRBD2	TRBV11-3	TRBJ2-5	TGTGCCAGCTCCGGGGGGGGAGGGAGTTCCGAGACCCAGTACTTC	CASSGGGGSSETQYF
.	.	TRBV29-1	TRBJ1-4	TGCAGCGTTGAGGACAGCACTAATGAAAAACTGTTTTTT	CSVEDSTNEKLFF
few	.	TRBV30	TRBJ2-3	TGTGCCTGGAGTGCCGGGACTGGAGTGGGTCTGGATACGCAGTATTTT	CAWSAGTGVGLDTQYF
.	TRBD2	TRBV18	TRBJ2-3	TGTGCCAGCTCACCCTGGACTAGCGGGAGGGCCGTGGAGGCGCAGTATTTT	CASSPWTSGRAVEAQYF
.	.	TRBV9	TRBJ1-1	TGTGCCAGCAGCGTAGTGGGGGGTGTCACTGAAGCTTTCTTT	CASSVVGGVTEAFF
.	TRBD1	TRBV4-1	TRBJ1-6	TGCGCCAGCAGCCTACCATGGACAGGCTCCCATAATTCACCCCTCCACTTT	CASSLPWTGSHNSPLHF
.	TRBD1	TRBV28	TRBJ2-2	TGTGCCAGCGCCCCTAGTCAGGGGGCTAACACCGGGGAGCTGTTTTTT	CASAPSQGANTGELFF
.	TRBD2	TRBV25-1	TRBJ2-5	TGTGCCAGCAGTGCACTAGCGGGGGGGTCAGAGACCCAGTACTTC	CASSALAGGSETQYF
.	TRBD1	TRBV5-6	TRBJ1-6	TGTGCCAGCAGCGTGGGACAGGGGTTCTATAATTCACCCCTCCACTTT	CASSVGQGFYNSPLHF
.	TRBD1	TRBV10-3	TRBJ1-5	TGTGCCATCAGTACAGACAGGGGGTGGGACGGTAGCAATCAGCCCCAGCATTTT	CAISTDRGWDGSNQPQHF
.	TRBD2	TRBV5-4	TRBJ2-2	TGTGCCAGCAGCTTGGGACTAGCGGACACCGGGGAGCTGTTTTTT	CASSLGLADTGELFF
.	.	TRBV27	TRBJ2-5	TGTGCCAGCAGCGTTACGTATGGACTCCAAGAGACCCAGTACTTC	CASSVTYGLQETQYF
.	TRBD1	TRBV23-1	TRBJ2-6	TGCGCCAGCAGTCAGGACAGGACAGGTATCTTAGGGGCCAACGTCCTGACTTTC	CASSQDRTGILGANVLTF
.	.	TRBV11-3	TRBJ2-7	TGTGCCAGCAGCTTGTGGAGGGACGAGCAGTACTTC	CASSLWRDEQYF
once	TRBD1	TRBV5-1	TRBJ1-4	TGCGCCAGCAGCGGAACAGGGGTACCTAATGAAAAACTGTTTTTT	CASSGTGVPNEKLFF
.	TRBD1	TRBV5-1	TRBJ2-7	TGCGCCAGCAGCGGTTCGGGACAGGGAAACGAGCAGTACTTC	CASSGSGQGNEQYF
.	.	TRBV19	TRBJ1-2	TGTGCCAGTAGTATACAGGGGTATGGCTACACCTTC	CASSIQGYGYTF
.	.	TRBV6-5	TRBJ1-3	TGTGCCAGCAGTTACGGGCCCTCTGGAAACACCATATATTTT	CASSYGPSGNTIYF
.	.	TRBV15	TRBJ2-7	TGTGCCACCAGCAGAGAGGACAACTCCTACGAGCAGTACTTC	CATSREDNSYEQYF
.	.	TRBV7-6	TRBJ2-2	TGTGCCAGCAGCTTAGCGATTGACTACACCGGGGAGCTGTTTTTT	CASSLAIDYTGELFF